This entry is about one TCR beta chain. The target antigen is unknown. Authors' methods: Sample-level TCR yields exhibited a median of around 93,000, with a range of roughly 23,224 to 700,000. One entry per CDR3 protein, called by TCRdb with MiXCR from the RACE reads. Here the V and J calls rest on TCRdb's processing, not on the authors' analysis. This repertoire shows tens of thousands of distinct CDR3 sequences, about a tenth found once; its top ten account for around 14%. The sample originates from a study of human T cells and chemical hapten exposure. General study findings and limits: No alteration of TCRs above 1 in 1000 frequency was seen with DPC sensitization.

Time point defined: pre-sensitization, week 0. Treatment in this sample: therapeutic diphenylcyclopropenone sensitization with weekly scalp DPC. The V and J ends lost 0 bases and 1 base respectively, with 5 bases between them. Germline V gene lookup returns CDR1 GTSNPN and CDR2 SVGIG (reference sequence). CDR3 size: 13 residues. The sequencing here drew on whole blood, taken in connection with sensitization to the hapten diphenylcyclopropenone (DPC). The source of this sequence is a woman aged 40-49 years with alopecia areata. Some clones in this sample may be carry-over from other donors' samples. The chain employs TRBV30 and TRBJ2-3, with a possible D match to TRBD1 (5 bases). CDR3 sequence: CAWSVGGTDTQYF. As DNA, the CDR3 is TGTGCCTGGAGTGTAGGGGGCACAGATACGCAGTATTTT.